These T cell receptor beta chains were read from a single sample in a study of cytomegalovirus exposure and HLA in healthy donors. The protocol was immunoSEQ multiplex PCR, while the TCRdb copy is restricted to in-frame clones and leaves out a portion. The sample consists of under 55,000 clones, 65% to 85% of them appearing once. The sequenced material came from PBMCs. The receptors derive from a man in his late teens or twenties in good health and CMV-seronegative. Each CDR3 is given with its conserved first and last residue. D genes are given only for firm matches. Clone sizes are given selectively: once, few, many, or a class where the clone is expanded.

v_gene	d_gene	j_gene	abundance	CDR3aa	CDR3nt
TRBV7-2	TRBD2	TRBJ2-3	NA	CASSPQAGVSDTQYF	TGTGCCAGCAGCCCCCAGGCGGGAGTTTCAGATACGCAGTATTTT
TRBV18	NA	TRBJ2-5	NA	CASSPGRGGETQYF	TGTGCCAGCTCCCCGGGCAGAGGGGGAGAGACCCAGTACTTC
TRBV6-5	NA	TRBJ2-1	once	CASSRDNSYNEQFF	TGTGCCAGCAGCAGGGATAACTCCTACAATGAGCAGTTCTTC
TRBV6-5	NA	TRBJ2-7	NA	CASSLGRDYEQYF	TGTGCCAGCAGCCTCGGCCGGGACTACGAGCAGTACTTC
TRBV30	TRBD1	TRBJ2-7	NA	CAWKRDRGAYEQYF	TGTGCCTGGAAACGGGACAGGGGTGCCTACGAGCAGTACTTC
TRBV7-2	NA	TRBJ1-2	few	CASSSRTATNYGYTF	TGTGCCAGCAGCTCCCGGACAGCTACTAACTATGGCTACACCTTC
TRBV9	NA	TRBJ1-1	NA	CASSVGGSRNTEAFF	TGTGCCAGCAGCGTAGGTGGGAGCAGGAACACTGAAGCTTTCTTT
TRBV9	NA	TRBJ1-2	NA	CASSVGEGHYGYTF	TGTGCCAGCAGCGTAGGGGAGGGTCACTATGGCTACACCTTC
TRBV2	TRBD2	TRBJ2-2	NA	CAGRLAGGKNTGELFF	TGTGCCGGAAGACTAGCGGGAGGGAAGAACACCGGGGAGCTGTTTTTT
TRBV5-5	NA	TRBJ2-6	NA	CASSLPPGGWSSGANVLTF	TGTGCCAGCAGCCTCCCCCCGGGGGGCTGGAGTTCTGGGGCCAACGTCCTGACTTTC
TRBV6-5	NA	TRBJ1-1	NA	CASSRDTTSTEAFF	TGTGCCAGCAGTCGGGACACAACATCCACTGAAGCTTTCTTT
TRBV5-8	TRBD1	TRBJ1-2	NA	CASSPYRGANYGYTF	TGTGCCAGCAGCCCATACAGGGGCGCTAACTATGGCTACACCTTC
TRBV2	TRBD1	TRBJ1-1	NA	CASSGQVDRGMTEAFF	TGTGCCAGCAGTGGTCAGGTCGACAGGGGGATGACTGAAGCTTTCTTT
TRBV5-5	NA	TRBJ1-5	NA	CASSLYSLAGNQPQHF	TGTGCCAGCAGCCTATACTCTCTAGCTGGCAATCAGCCCCAGCATTTT
TRBV25-1	NA	TRBJ2-7	NA	CASRRTAYEQYF	TGTGCCAGCAGGCGGACAGCCTACGAGCAGTACTTC
TRBV28	NA	TRBJ1-5	NA	CASSLTDRNQPQHF	TGTGCCAGCAGTTTGACGGACAGAAATCAGCCCCAGCATTTT
TRBV7-8	TRBD1	TRBJ2-5	NA	CASSPGTGGQTQYF	TGTGCCAGCAGCCCCGGGACAGGGGGCCAGACCCAGTACTTC
TRBV5-4	NA	TRBJ1-3	NA	CASRPDRFSGNTIYF	TGTGCCAGCAGGCCCGACAGATTCTCTGGAAACACCATATATTTT
TRBV2	NA	TRBJ2-7	NA	CASRHDLRSYEQYF	TGTGCCAGCAGACACGACTTGCGCTCCTACGAGCAGTACTTC
TRBV6-1	NA	TRBJ1-5	NA	CASILGQGQPQHF	TGTGCCAGCATCCTAGGCCAGGGTCAGCCCCAGCATTTT
TRBV7-7	NA	TRBJ2-5	NA	CASSLTDRQETQYF	TGTGCTAGCAGCTTAACAGACCGACAAGAGACCCAGTACTTC
TRBV10-2	NA	TRBJ2-7	NA	CATYTGNYEQYF	TGCGCCACGTACACAGGGAACTACGAGCAGTACTTC
TRBV12-5	TRBD2	TRBJ2-1	NA	CASGLVKLGGRANEQFF	TGTGCTAGTGGTTTGGTAAAACTCGGCGGGAGGGCCAATGAGCAGTTCTTC
TRBV29-1	TRBD2	TRBJ2-7	NA	CSVSALAGGLTYEQYF	TGCAGCGTTTCGGCCCTAGCGGGGGGACTTACCTACGAGCAGTACTTC
TRBV18	TRBD2	TRBJ2-1	NA	CASSPLAGVSYNEQFF	TGTGCCAGCTCACCGCTAGCGGGAGTTTCCTACAATGAGCAGTTCTTC
TRBV6-7	NA	TRBJ2-1	NA	CASSYLGGGENEQFF	TGTGCCAGCAGTTACTTGGGGGGAGGAGAAAATGAGCAGTTCTTC
TRBV27	NA	TRBJ2-4	NA	CASSLSRTPNIQYF	TGTGCCAGCAGTTTATCGCGTACTCCAAACATTCAGTACTTC
TRBV19	NA	TRBJ2-7	NA	CASSTQSYEQYF	TGTGCCAGTAGTACACAAAGCTACGAGCAGTACTTC
TRBV4-1	NA	TRBJ1-1	NA	CASSPAQGTEAFF	TGCGCCAGCAGCCCCGCACAGGGCACTGAAGCTTTCTTT
TRBV7-9	NA	TRBJ1-1	NA	CASSLDRATEAFF	TGTGCCAGCAGCTTAGACAGGGCCACTGAAGCTTTCTTT
TRBV6-1	TRBD2	TRBJ2-1	few	CASSEALRSRLAGVGGYNEQFF	TGTGCCAGCAGTGAAGCGCTTCGTAGTAGGCTAGCGGGAGTGGGTGGGTACAATGAGCAGTTCTTC
TRBV10-3	NA	TRBJ2-1	NA	CAIRTTVYDYNEQFF	TGTGCCATCAGGACGACAGTTTACGACTACAATGAGCAGTTCTTC
TRBV2	NA	TRBJ2-1	NA	CASSEEGITYNEQFF	TGTGCCAGCAGTGAGGAGGGGATAACCTACAATGAGCAGTTCTTC
TRBV2	NA	TRBJ2-7	once	CASSDPRQVRTYEQYF	TGTGCCAGCAGTGACCCACGGCAGGTTAGAACCTACGAGCAGTACTTC
TRBV6-5	NA	TRBJ2-2	few	CASSFRQVHIGELFF	TGTGCCAGCAGTTTCCGACAGGTGCATATCGGGGAGCTGTTTTTT
TRBV25-1	NA	TRBJ2-7	NA	CASSEGYQGYEQYF	TGTGCCAGCAGTGAGGGTTACCAGGGCTACGAGCAGTACTTC
TRBV15	TRBD2	TRBJ2-1	NA	CATRGAGYNEQFF	TGTGCCACCCGGGGAGCGGGGTACAATGAGCAGTTCTTC
TRBV7-8	TRBD2	TRBJ2-1	few	CASSLEASGVNEQFF	TGTGCCAGCAGCTTAGAGGCTAGCGGAGTTAATGAGCAGTTCTTC
TRBV9	NA	TRBJ2-2	NA	CASSVDGGAVGELFF	TGTGCCAGCAGCGTAGATGGTGGAGCGGTCGGGGAGCTGTTTTTT
TRBV4-3	TRBD2	TRBJ2-1	medium-sized	CASSQDHGLAGGFF	TGCGCCAGCAGCCAAGATCACGGGCTAGCGGGAGGGTTCTTC
TRBV10-2	TRBD2	TRBJ2-1	NA	CASRSLAGVGNEQFF	TGCGCCAGCCGGTCGTTAGCGGGAGTAGGGAATGAGCAGTTCTTC
TRBV4-2	TRBD2	TRBJ2-7	few	CASSQEAGGRAGEQYF	TGTGCCAGCAGCCAAGAAGCTGGGGGGAGGGCCGGCGAGCAGTACTTC
TRBV30	TRBD2	TRBJ2-7	once	CAWSVGTSGYEQYF	TGTGCCTGGAGTGTAGGGACTAGCGGCTACGAGCAGTACTTC
TRBV4-3	TRBD2	TRBJ2-7	few	CASSQDGGGTSYEQYF	TGCGCCAGCAGCCAAGATGGCGGGGGAACCTCCTACGAGCAGTACTTC
TRBV10-3	NA	TRBJ2-7	NA	CAITVDPTSEQYF	TGTGCCATCACCGTCGATCCTACTTCGGAGCAGTACTTC